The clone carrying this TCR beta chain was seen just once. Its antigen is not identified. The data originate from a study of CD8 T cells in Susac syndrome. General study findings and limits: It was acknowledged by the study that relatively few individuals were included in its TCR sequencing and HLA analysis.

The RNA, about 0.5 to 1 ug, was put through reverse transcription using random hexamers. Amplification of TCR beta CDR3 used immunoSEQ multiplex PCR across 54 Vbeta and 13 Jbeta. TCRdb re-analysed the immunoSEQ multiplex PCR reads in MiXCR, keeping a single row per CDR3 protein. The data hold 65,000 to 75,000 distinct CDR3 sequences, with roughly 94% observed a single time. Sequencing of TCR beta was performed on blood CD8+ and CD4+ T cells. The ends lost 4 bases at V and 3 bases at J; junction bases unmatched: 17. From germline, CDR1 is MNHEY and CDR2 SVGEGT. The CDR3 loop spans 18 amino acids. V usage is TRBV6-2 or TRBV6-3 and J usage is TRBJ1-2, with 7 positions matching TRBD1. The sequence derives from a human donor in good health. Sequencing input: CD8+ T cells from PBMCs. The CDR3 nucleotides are TGTGCCAGCAGTTCCCTAGGGGGCGAGATAGAAGAGGACTATGGCTACACCTTC. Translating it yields CASSSLGGEIEEDYGYTF.